These 32 T cell receptor beta chains came from one sample sequenced in a study of graft-versus-host responses after intestinal transplantation (dated by TCRdb to about 2021). Library generation was performed with the immunoSEQ multiplex PCR assay. TCRdb holds this immuneACCESS table with in-frame rearrangements only. Some clones are missing; in checked studies, unresolved V genes explain under half, and the rest has no known cause. The sample includes almost 55,000 clones, with less than 95% observed a single time. The ten most abundant clones make up roughly 6% of the sample. The starting material was PBMCs, obtained 650 to 680 days after intestinal transplant. These receptors were obtained from a human patient who received an intestinal transplant, so some T cells may come from the graft donor.

The CDR3 protein is CASGRANLRPDTQYF. The CDR3 bases are TGTGCCAGCGGCAGGGCAAACCTCCGGCCAGATACGCAGTATTTT. The chain couples TRBV6-5 to TRBJ2-3; TRBD1 is a possible D gene (5 bases). The CDR3 length is 15 residues. Germline lookup yields CDR1 MNHEY and CDR2 SVGAGI. The V gene lost 8 bases and the J gene lost 4 bases, with 19 bases spanning the gap.

This chain connects TRBV5-6 to TRBJ2-5; 7 bases agree with TRBD1. The CDR3 covers 15 residues. V shed 4 bases and J 0 bases; nucleotides not matched to a gene: 6. From germline, CDR1 is SGHDT and CDR2 YYEEEE. CDR3 residues: CASSAGTVHQETQYF. Written as DNA, the CDR3 is TGTGCCAGCAGCGCAGGGACAGTCCACCAAGAGACCCAGTACTTC. Complete variable domain (other parts from reference TRBV5-6 and TRBJ2-5): DAGVTQSPTHLIKTRGQQVTLRCSPKSGHDTVSWYQQALGQGPQFIFQYYEEEERQRGNFPDRFSGHQFPNYSSELNVNALLLGDSALYLCASSAGTVHQETQYFGPGTRLLVL.

This chain links TRBV2 with TRBJ2-7; TRBD1 is a possible D gene (6 bases). Germline V gives CDR1 SNHLY, CDR2 FYNNEI. CDR3 length: 13 residues. The V end lost 5 bases, the J end lost 6 bases, and 14 bases lay between the germline ends. The CDR3 DNA reads TGTGCCAGCAGTAGGGGGTTCGAAGGCGAGCAGTACTTC. Translated, it gives CASSRGFEGEQYF.

CDR3 sequence (DNA): TGTGCCAGCATCCGAGGCGGTAGTATGGATACGCAGTATTTT. This codes for CASIRGGSMDTQYF. This chain connects TRBV6-1 to TRBJ2-3, with unresolved D. The CDR3 spans 14 residues. The germline V and J ends were trimmed by 7 bases and 6 bases, with 17 bases remaining between them. From germline, CDR1 is MNHNS and CDR2 SASEGT.

This clone has a single count. The chain employs TRBV6-5 and TRBJ1-6, with D uncertain. This CDR3 is 14 amino acids long. Trimming shortened V by 6 bases and J by 0 bases, and 6 bases separated the two germline ends. Germline CDR1 MNHEY, CDR2 SVGAGI. CDR3 nucleotide sequence: TGTGCCAGCAGCCAGGCCTCCTATAATTCACCCCTCCACTTT. Its protein product is CASSQASYNSPLHF.

The chain has TRBV4-1 and TRBJ1-5; TRBD1 aligns across 12 bases. The CDR3 totals 17 residues. Germline CDR1 reads MGHRA; CDR2 reads YSYEKL. Unmatched junction bases numbered 9, after V lost 2 bases and J lost 7 bases. The CDR3, as DNA: TGCGCCAGCAGCCAACTACTGGGACAGGGGGCCCACCAGCCCCAGCATTTT. It yields the protein CASSQLLGQGAHQPQHF.

The V gene is TRBV7-3, the J gene TRBJ2-2; D may be TRBD2 (5 bases). V was trimmed by 1 base and J by 7 bases, leaving 7 bases between them. The CDR3 extends over 13 amino acids. CDR1 is SGHTA and CDR2 is FQGTGA in the germline V gene. The CDR3 DNA sequence: TGTGCCAGCAGCTTAAGCAGCGGCGGGGAGCTGTTTTTT. Amino acid sequence: CASSLSSGGELFF. The complete variable domain, with remaining parts taken from reference TRBV7-3 and TRBJ2-2, reads GAGVSQTPSNKVTEKGKYVELRCDPISGHTALYWYRQSLGQGPEFLIYFQGTGAADDSGLPNDRFFAVRPEGSVSTLKIQRTERGDSAVYLCASSLSSGGELFFGEGSRLTVL.

The chain employs TRBV27 and TRBJ2-7; TRBD1 matches at 8 bases. The CDR3 contains 14 residues. The V segment lost 5 bases and the J segment 3 bases; nucleotides outside the gene matches: 6. Germline V lookup: CDR1 MNHEY, CDR2 SMNVEV (reference sequence). CDR3 amino acids: CASSPGQGFYEQYF. CDR3 DNA: TGTGCCAGCAGTCCAGGACAGGGATTCTACGAGCAGTACTTC.

This chain uses TRBV11-2 with TRBJ2-7; 8 bases agree with TRBD2. This CDR3 contains 14 residues. After removal of 3 bases from V and 2 bases from J, the junction contained 3 bases not matched to a gene. The germline gives CDR1 SGHAT, CDR2 FQNNGV. As DNA, the CDR3 is TGTGCCAGCAGCTTGGCGGGGGGTACCTACGAGCAGTACTTC. It codes for CASSLAGGTYEQYF.

In this sample, this clone turned up a few times. The V gene is TRBV5-1, the J gene TRBJ2-7, with 10 bases lining up with TRBD1. The CDR3 is 16 amino acids. The germline gives CDR1 SGHRS, CDR2 YFSETQ. J gave up 4 bases and V 2 bases, and 9 bases lay outside the gene matches. In DNA, the CDR3 is TGCGCCAGCAGCTTAACCCCGGGACAGGGGTTTTACGAGCAGTACTTC. It is translated as CASSLTPGQGFYEQYF.

This sequence joins TRBV7-9 and TRBJ2-1; D is undetermined. The ends were cut back, 0 bases at V and 8 bases at J, with 5 bases in the middle. The germline CDR1 and CDR2 sequences are SEHNR and FQNEAQ (reference sequence). The CDR3 loop spans 12 amino acids. The CDR3 DNA follows: TGTGCCAGCAGCTTAGCGTTCGATGAGCAGTTCTTC. This gives the protein CASSLAFDEQFF.

The rearrangement links TRBV6-5 to TRBJ1-5, with unresolved D. This CDR3 is built from 15 residues. Trimming removed 0 bases from V and 3 bases from J, with 9 bases in between. CDR1 and CDR2 (germline): MNHEY, SVGAGI. DNA of the CDR3: TGTGCCAGCAGTTACTCGGCGCAGCTCAATCAGCCCCAGCATTTT. Protein: CASSYSAQLNQPQHF.

The chain employs TRBV4-2 and TRBJ1-3; D is ambiguous. The ends were cut back, 1 base at V and 2 bases at J, with 12 bases in the middle. Germline CDR1 is LGHNA and CDR2 is YNFKEQ. There are 16 residues in the CDR3. CDR3 DNA sequence: TGTGCCAGCAGCCAAGCGGCTTTCGTCACTGGAAACACCATATATTTT. It translates to CASSQAAFVTGNTIYF.

This sequence joins TRBV5-4 and TRBJ2-1, with a tentative D call TRBD1 (6 bases). From germline, CDR1 is SGHNT and CDR2 YYREEE (reference sequence). Trimming took off 6 bases at V and 4 bases at J, with 11 bases between the two ends. The CDR3 is made up of 13 amino acids. The CDR3 spells CASTPDSYNEQFF. The CDR3 DNA reads TGTGCCAGCACCCCGGACAGTTACAATGAGCAGTTCTTC.

The chain is built from TRBV5-1 and TRBJ2-2, with 8 bases lining up with TRBD1. The CDR3 has 14 amino acids. J gave up 1 base and V 7 bases, and 3 bases lay outside the gene matches. The germline V gene has CDR1 SGHRS and CDR2 YFSETQ. CDR3 in DNA: TGCGCCAGCTCCGGGACAGGGAACACCGGGGAGCTGTTTTTT. Translation: CASSGTGNTGELFF.

The chain recombines TRBV27 with TRBJ1-1; D not certain. V gave up 5 bases and J gave up 2 bases, with 12 bases separating them. CDR1 is MNHEY and CDR2 is SMNVEV in the germline V gene (reference sequence). The CDR3 is 14 residues long. The CDR3 loop is CASSQYGPNTEAFF. In DNA form, the CDR3 reads TGTGCCAGCAGTCAGTACGGGCCAAACACTGAAGCTTTCTTT.

The chain combines TRBV7-9 with TRBJ2-7, with 9 bases that match TRBD1. The V gene's germline CDR1 is SEHNR and CDR2 FQNEAQ (reference sequence). CDR3 length equals 16 residues. V lost 1 base to trimming and J lost 0 bases; unmatched junction nucleotides: 4. The CDR3 bases are TGTGCCAGCAGCTTAGTAGGGGACAGGGCCTCCTACGAGCAGTACTTC. This sequence encodes CASSLVGDRASYEQYF.

This chain joins TRBV4-1 and TRBJ2-7, with 8 bases lining up with TRBD1. The CDR3 covers 19 residues. Trimming removed 0 bases from V and 3 bases from J; junction bases left unmatched: 16. CDR1 is MGHRA, CDR2 YSYEKL, per germline. The CDR3 DNA is TGCGCCAGCAGCCAAGATCATAAGAGGACAGGGCACTCTCTCTACGAGCAGTACTTC. Amino acid sequence: CASSQDHKRTGHSLYEQYF.

The chain recombines TRBV7-9 with TRBJ2-1; no reliable D call. Between the trimmed V and J ends, which lost 2 bases and 8 bases, there was a span of 22 bases. Germline V lookup: CDR1 SEHNR, CDR2 FQNEAQ (reference sequence). This CDR3 is built from 17 residues. In nucleotides, the CDR3 is TGTGCCAGCAGCTTATTTGAATGGACCACACGGTACGATGAGCAGTTCTTC. Translating it yields CASSLFEWTTRYDEQFF.

This rearrangement joins TRBV7-9 to TRBJ2-2; 7 positions agree with TRBD1. Trimming took 7 bases from V and 5 from J; bases not matched to a gene: 10. CDR3 length: 15 residues. Germline V gene data show CDR1 as SEHNR and CDR2 as FQNEAQ (reference sequence). The CDR3 sequence is CASNFETGKTGELFF. The CDR3 DNA sequence: TGTGCCAGCAACTTCGAGACAGGGAAGACCGGGGAGCTGTTTTTT.

V usage is TRBV7-5 and J usage is TRBJ1-2. TRBV7-5 is assigned pseudogene status. This CDR3 has 14 amino acids. Written as DNA, the CDR3 is TGTGCCAGCAGCTTAGCTCAGCCGGACTCTGGCTACACCTTC. Residues: CASSLAQPDSGYTF.

The V call is TRBV6-1, the J call TRBJ2-7, with no clear D. With 0 bases removed from V and 4 bases from J, the gap between germline ends came to 4 bases. The CDR3 covers 12 residues. Germline V gene sequence: CDR1 MNHNS, CDR2 SASEGT. The CDR3, as DNA: TGTGCCAGCAGTGAAGCCCAGTACGAGCAGTACTTC. Its protein is CASSEAQYEQYF.

The chain links TRBV6-5 to TRBJ2-7; a weak D match, TRBD1 (5 bases). This CDR3 is built from 13 residues. Trimming stripped 3 bases from V and 3 bases from J, with 9 bases between. Germline CDR1 and CDR2: MNHEY and SVGAGI. CDR3 DNA: TGTGCCAGCAGTTATGACAGCAACTACGAGCAGTACTTC. Translated: CASSYDSNYEQYF.

As concerns this clone: It is likely a read error, because the conserved phenylalanine at the end of the CDR3 is missing. The chain couples TRBV5-1 to TRBJ1-2; 9 positions agree with TRBD1. The CDR3 is 16 residues long. CDR1 SGHRS and CDR2 YFSETQ come from the germline V gene. Trimming removed 2 bases from V and 11 bases from J; junction bases left unmatched: 16. The CDR3 spells CASSLNVGQGKSIYTL. CDR3 DNA: TGCGCCAGCAGCTTAAACGTCGGACAGGGGAAGTCGATATACACCCTC.

This rearrangement joins TRBV18 to TRBJ2-5; 7 bases agree with TRBD1. The CDR3 extends over 14 amino acids. Looked up from germline, CDR1 is KGHSH and CDR2 is LQKENI. V was pared by 5 bases and J by 1 base, with 4 bases of the junction left unmatched. The CDR3: CASSIGTVQETQYF. CDR3 DNA: TGTGCCAGCTCAATCGGGACAGTCCAAGAGACCCAGTACTTC.

This chain uses TRBV4-1 with TRBJ1-5; D unclear. Trimming stripped 0 bases from V and 4 bases from J, with 4 bases between. Per the germline V gene, CDR1 is MGHRA and CDR2 is YSYEKL. CDR3 length: 13 amino acids. CDR3 protein: CASSQDGNQPQHF. As DNA, the CDR3 is TGCGCCAGCAGCCAAGATGGTAATCAGCCCCAGCATTTT.

CDR3 region: CASSLAAAGETQFF. CDR3 nucleotides: TGCGCCAGCAGCTTGGCCGCGGCTGGGGAGACCCAGTTCTTC. V usage is TRBV5-1 and J usage is TRBJ2-1; possibly TRBD2 for D (5 bases). The CDR3 length is 14 residues. V was trimmed by 0 bases and J by 13 bases, leaving 17 bases between them. Looked up from germline, CDR1 is SGHRS and CDR2 is YFSETQ. Using reference TRBV5-1 and TRBJ2-1 for the parts outside the CDR3, the full variable domain is KAGVTQTPRYLIKTRGQQVTLSCSPISGHRSVSWYQQTPGQGLQFLFEYFSETQRNKGNFPGRFSGRQFSNSRSEMNVSTLELGDSALYLCASSLAAAGETQFFGPGTRLTVL.

The chain employs TRBV25-1 and TRBJ2-2; 7 bases are shared with TRBD2. V was pared by 4 bases and J by 1 base, with 6 bases of the junction left unmatched. Germline values: CDR1 MGHDK, CDR2 SYGVNS. The CDR3 runs to 16 residues. CDR3 in amino acids: CASSVTLAENTGELFF. As DNA, the CDR3 is TGTGCCAGCAGTGTTACGCTAGCGGAGAACACCGGGGAGCTGTTTTTT.

The rearrangement uses TRBV27 and TRBJ1-2; 8 nucleotides agree with TRBD1. With 2 bases clipped from V and 4 bases from J, the junction kept 9 bases outside the gene matches. CDR3 length equals 16 residues. The V gene's germline CDR1 is MNHEY and CDR2 SMNVEV (reference sequence). Here the CDR3 reads CASSLIGAGGLYGYTF. The CDR3 nucleotides are TGTGCCAGCAGTTTAATCGGGGCAGGGGGCCTCTATGGCTACACCTTC.

J is TRBJ2-5 and V is TRBV4-1; TRBD2 might be the D (6 bases). The CDR3 has 15 residues. The germline CDR1 and CDR2 sequences are MGHRA and YSYEKL. Trimming took off 5 bases at V and 4 bases at J, with 17 bases between the two ends. CDR3 sequence: CASSEGAGPRETQYF. The CDR3 DNA is TGCGCCAGCAGCGAAGGGGCGGGACCGCGAGAGACCCAGTACTTC.

This chain connects TRBV5-6 to TRBJ2-3, with a weak D call TRBD2 (6 bases). Trimming left V 2 bases short and J 2 bases short, with 12 bases between. Germline CDR1 reads SGHDT; CDR2 reads YYEEEE. This CDR3 has 15 amino acids. The CDR3 DNA sequence: TGTGCCAGCAGCTTTGGGGGGACTTTCACAGATACGCAGTATTTT. Protein product: CASSFGGTFTDTQYF.

The rearrangement links TRBV5-5 to TRBJ2-2; D tentatively fits TRBD1 or TRBD2 (6 bases each). Per germline, CDR1 SGHKS and CDR2 YYEKEE (reference sequence). The CDR3 is 16 residues long. The V end was cut by 0 bases, the J end by 4 bases, with 13 bases between. DNA for the CDR3: TGTGCCAGCAGCTTGGAAGGGGGGCCTGGCACCGGGGAGCTGTTTTTT. Protein product: CASSLEGGPGTGELFF.